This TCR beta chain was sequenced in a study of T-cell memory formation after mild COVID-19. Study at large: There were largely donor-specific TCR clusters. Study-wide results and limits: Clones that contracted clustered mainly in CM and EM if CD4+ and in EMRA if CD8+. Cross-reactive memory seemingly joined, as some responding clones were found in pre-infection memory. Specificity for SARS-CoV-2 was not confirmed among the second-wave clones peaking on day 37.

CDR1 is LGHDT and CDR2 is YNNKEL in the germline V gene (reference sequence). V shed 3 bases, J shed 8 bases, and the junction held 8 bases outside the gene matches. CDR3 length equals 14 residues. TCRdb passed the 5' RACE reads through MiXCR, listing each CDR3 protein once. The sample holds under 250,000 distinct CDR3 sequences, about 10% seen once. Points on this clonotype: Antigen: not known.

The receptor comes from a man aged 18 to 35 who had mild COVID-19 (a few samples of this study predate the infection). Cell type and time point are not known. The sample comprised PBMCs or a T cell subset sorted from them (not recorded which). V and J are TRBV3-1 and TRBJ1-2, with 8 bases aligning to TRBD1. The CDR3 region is CASSHEDRGQGYTF. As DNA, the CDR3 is TGTGCCAGCAGCCACGAAGACAGGGGTCAGGGCTACACCTTC.